This record concerns one TCR beta chain sequence. Its antigen remains unidentified. J was trimmed by 6 bases and V by 5 bases; bases with no gene match: 2. The length of the CDR3 is 13 residues. Germline CDR1 reads SGHTA; CDR2 reads FQGNSA. The sample comes from a study of beta chain features in type 1 diabetes. Notes on the study in general: Among patients with Type 1 diabetes, TCRB CDR3s were moderately but significantly shorter in every one of the four CD4+ subsets.

Sequencing targeted expressed TCRB transcripts, as all isolated RNA had been reverse transcribed. Method: immunoSEQ multiplex PCR; TCRdb's copy keeps in-frame clones and lacks some. The sample holds some 250,000 clones, roughly a tenth seen once. This TCR derives from a man aged 30 to 39 with type 1 diabetes. Material: naive CD4+ T cells from blood. The chain carries TRBV7-2 and TRBJ1-5; TRBD1 matches at 9 bases. The CDR3 coding sequence is TGTGCCAGCAGCATGGGACAGGGTCAGCCCCAGCATTTT. Residues: CASSMGQGQPQHF.